This TCR beta chain is from a study of control samples from healthy donors and cancer patients. Clones were read by immunoSEQ multiplex PCR, and TCRdb kept only the in-frame ones, dropping some. The sample lists 150,000 to 200,000 clones, about 90% occurring once. Per the germline V gene, CDR1 is ENHRY and CDR2 is SYGVKD. The trim removed 4 bases at V and 8 bases at J, leaving 8 bases unmatched. CDR3 length equals 15 residues. What was sequenced was blood. The receptor was derived from a woman aged 25 to 39 in good health. The chain is built from TRBV10-3 and TRBJ2-1; 10 positions match TRBD2. The DNA for the CDR3 is TGTGCCATCAGTGGGCTAGCGGGAGTATCGCATGAGCAGTTCTTC. This codes for CAISGLAGVSHEQFF.